This entry is about one TCR beta chain. Source study methods: Nucleated cell counts were estimated from reference gene primer amplification. Measured with immunoSEQ multiplex PCR; TCRdb has only the in-frame clones, and not every one. V, J and clone size are those of that table, while D and trimming were read from the DNA. The data show fewer than 600,000 clones, 85% to 90% seen once. These data belong to a study of blood T cell repertoires in COVID-19. As for the study in general: Samples of COVID-19 (acute and convalescent) were obtained from the United States, Italy and Spain. From T cells, B-cell-depleted T cells, or PBMCs came the material, which was cDNA or gDNA.

Seattle patient enrollment occurred during active infection, with longitudinal follow-up thereafter. Germline loops: CDR1 KGHSH, CDR2 LQKENI. Unmatched junction bases numbered 7, after V lost 3 bases and J lost 4 bases. This CDR3 is 16 amino acids long. Sequenced: peripheral blood. The chain joins TRBV18 to TRBJ2-2, with 8 bases aligning to TRBD2. The clonotype comes from a man younger than 35 with COVID-19, enrolled during active disease. CDR3 sequence (DNA): TGTGCCAGCTCACCCTTAAAAGCGGGAGTCACCGGGGAGCTGTTTTTT. Protein product: CASSPLKAGVTGELFF.